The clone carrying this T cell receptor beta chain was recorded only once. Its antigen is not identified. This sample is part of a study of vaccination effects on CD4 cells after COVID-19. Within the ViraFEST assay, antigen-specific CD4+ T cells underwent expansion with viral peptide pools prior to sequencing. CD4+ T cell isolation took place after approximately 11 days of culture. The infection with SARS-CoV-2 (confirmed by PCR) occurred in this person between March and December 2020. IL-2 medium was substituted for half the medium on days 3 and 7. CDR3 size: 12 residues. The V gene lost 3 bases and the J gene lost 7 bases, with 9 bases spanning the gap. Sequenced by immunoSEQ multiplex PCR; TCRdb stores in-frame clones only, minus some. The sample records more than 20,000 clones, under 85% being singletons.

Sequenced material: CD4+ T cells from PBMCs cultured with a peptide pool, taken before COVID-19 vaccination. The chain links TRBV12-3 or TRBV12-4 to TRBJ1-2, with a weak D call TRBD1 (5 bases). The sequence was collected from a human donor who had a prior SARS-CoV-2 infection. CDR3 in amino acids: CASSFRGIGYTF. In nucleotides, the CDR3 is TGTGCCAGCAGTTTTCGGGGGATTGGCTACACCTTC.